This T cell receptor beta chain was captured in a study of OX40 agonist ivuxolimab in advanced cancers. Profiling relied on immunoSEQ multiplex PCR, and the TCRdb table lists in-frame clones only, not all of them. The sample lists 72,000 or so clones, 80% to 90% occurring once. The CDR3 spans 16 residues. The germline gives CDR1 SNHLY, CDR2 FYNNEI. Trimming pared 6 bases from V and 0 bases from J, leaving 16 bases between. This clonotype was sampled from an adult with an advanced solid tumor such as melanoma, head and neck, liver or kidney cancer. The sample in question was CD4+ or CD8+ T cells sorted from blood, obtained in a trial of the OX40 agonist ivuxolimab. The chain couples TRBV2 to TRBJ2-3; perhaps D is TRBD1 or TRBD2 (5 bases each). CDR3 amino acids: CASRVWGILSTDTQYF. In nucleotides, the CDR3 is TGTGCCAGCAGGGTCTGGGGGATTTTAAGCACAGATACGCAGTATTTT.